The source of this T cell receptor beta chain is a study of shared clonotypes between healthy human individuals. For the study at large: Used for every donor were three CD4 naive, three CD4 memory, two CD8 naive and one CD8 memory plate.

At a deep level, the assay was run. Original methodology: Junction-only sequences without quality scores came from ImmunoSEQ, so filtering differed. Libraries were prepared by immunoSEQ multiplex PCR; TCRdb keeps only in-frame clonotypes and omits some of them. The V and J calls and the clone size are those of that table, but D and trimming were determined from the DNA. The sample holds about 2 million clones, over 85% seen once. Naive CD8 cells were CD45RO-negative, positively selected for CCR7, excluding terminally differentiated effector memory CD45RA+ cells. The TCR comes from a man aged 18 to 30 in good health. Sequencing was carried out using naive CD8+ T cells sorted from blood.

The CDR3 DNA is TGTGCCAGCAGCCAGGACGGGCACTATGGCTACACCTTC. This codes for CASSQDGHYGYTF. The rearrangement links TRBV6-5 to TRBJ1-2, with D uncertain. Germline V gene data show CDR1 as MNHEY and CDR2 as SVGAGI. Trimming stripped 6 bases from V and 3 bases from J, with 11 bases between. CDR3 size: 13 residues.